These 12 T cell receptor beta chains came from one sample sequenced in a study of cytomegalovirus exposure and HLA in healthy donors. Primers for the PCR totalled 60 Vbeta and 13 Jbeta. TCRdb's copy holds only in-frame clones and misses some; the assay was immunoSEQ multiplex PCR. Of 65,000 to 75,000 clones in the sample, roughly two thirds were seen once. The source material was PBMCs. The receptor source for this set is a woman in her 30s in good health and CMV-seronegative.

This chain links TRBV6-1 with TRBJ2-7, with a possible D match to TRBD2 (6 bases). Trimming shortened V by 6 bases and J by 7 bases, and 10 bases separated the two germline ends. CDR3 size: 11 residues. In germline, CDR1 is MNHNS, CDR2 SASEGT. CDR3 residues: CASRLREEQYF. The CDR3 nucleotides read TGTGCCAGCAGACTTCGGGAGGAGCAGTACTTC.

The chain recombines TRBV19 with TRBJ2-2; 7 bases map to TRBD1. In germline, CDR1 is LNHDA, CDR2 SQIVND (reference sequence). The CDR3 totals 14 residues. Trimming cost V 6 bases and J 5 bases; bases outside gene matches: 6. The CDR3 region is CASSRDRNTGELFF. Written as DNA, the CDR3 is TGTGCCAGTAGCCGGGACAGAAATACCGGGGAGCTGTTTTTT. The full variable domain, in which reference TRBV19 and TRBJ2-2 provide the parts outside the CDR3, is DGGITQSPKYLFRKEGQNVTLSCEQNLNHDAMYWYRQDPGQGLRLIYYSQIVNDFQKGDIAEGYSVSREKKESFPLTVTSAQKNPTAFYLCASSRDRNTGELFFGEGSRLTVL.

The rearrangement links TRBV12-5 to TRBJ1-5; perhaps TRBD1 as D (6 bases). V shed 5 bases and J shed 7 bases, with 12 bases lying between them. CDR1 is LGHNT and CDR2 is FRNRAP in the germline V gene. The CDR3 is 13 amino acids. The CDR3 loop reads CASGQGLGQPQHF. Written as DNA, the CDR3 is TGTGCTAGTGGTCAGGGGCTCGGGCAGCCCCAGCATTTT.

This chain links TRBV18 with TRBJ1-4; D is perhaps TRBD1 (5 bases). From germline, CDR1 is KGHSH and CDR2 LQKENI. Trimming pared 4 bases from V and 0 bases from J, leaving 9 bases between. The length of the CDR3 is 15 residues. The CDR3 reads CASSLRTTTNEKLFF. The DNA for the CDR3 is TGTGCCAGCTCACTGCGGACAACAACTAATGAAAAACTGTTTTTT.

The chain combines TRBV7-3 with TRBJ1-4; D is perhaps TRBD1 (5 bases). The CDR3 loop spans 14 amino acids. CDR1 and CDR2 from the germline V gene are SGHTA and FQGTGA. Trimming left V 6 bases short and J 8 bases short, with 16 bases between. The CDR3 loop reads CASRETGTGEKLFF. In nucleotides, the CDR3 is TGTGCCAGCAGGGAGACCGGGACTGGAGAAAAACTGTTTTTT. The full variable domain, rest sourced from reference TRBV7-3 and TRBJ1-4, is GAGVSQTPSNKVTEKGKYVELRCDPISGHTALYWYRQSLGQGPEFLIYFQGTGAADDSGLPNDRFFAVRPEGSVSTLKIQRTERGDSAVYLCASRETGTGEKLFFGSGTQLSVL.

This chain connects TRBV20-1 to TRBJ1-2, with D unclear. Germline V gene sequence: CDR1 DFQATT, CDR2 SNEGSKA (reference sequence). Trimming pared 3 bases from V and 4 bases from J, leaving 6 bases between. This CDR3 is built from 11 residues. The CDR3 sequence is CSASSGYGYTF. CDR3 DNA sequence: TGCAGTGCTAGTTCAGGCTATGGCTACACCTTC.

The gene calls are TRBV6-6 and TRBJ2-5, with D perhaps matching TRBD2 (6 bases). From germline, CDR1 is MNHNY and CDR2 SVGAGI (reference sequence). The CDR3 loop spans 14 amino acids. V lost 2 bases and J 7 bases, leaving 14 bases between the germline ends. The CDR3 sequence is CASSYKDYTSTQYF. Written as DNA, the CDR3 is TGTGCCAGCAGTTACAAGGACTACACCTCGACCCAGTACTTC.

This clone came up many times. This chain joins TRBV5-1 and TRBJ1-2; 8 bases line up with TRBD1. CDR3 length: 15 residues. Trimming cost V 3 bases and J 2 bases; bases outside gene matches: 6. The germline CDR1 and CDR2 sequences are SGHRS and YFSETQ. The CDR3: CASSSSGTGNYGYTF. CDR3 nucleotides: TGCGCCAGCAGCTCCTCCGGGACAGGAAACTATGGCTACACCTTC. Using reference TRBV5-1 and TRBJ1-2 for the parts outside the CDR3, the full variable domain is KAGVTQTPRYLIKTRGQQVTLSCSPISGHRSVSWYQQTPGQGLQFLFEYFSETQRNKGNFPGRFSGRQFSNSRSEMNVSTLELGDSALYLCASSSSGTGNYGYTFGSGTRLTVV.

This clone has a handful of counts. The CDR3 spells CASIIAGGPDTGELFF. The CDR3 DNA follows: TGCGCCAGCATTATAGCGGGGGGGCCTGACACCGGGGAGCTGTTTTTT. The chain joins TRBV10-2 to TRBJ2-2, with TRBD2 matching over 11 bases. J lost 3 bases, V lost 7 bases, and 7 bases had no gene match. The CDR3 extends over 16 amino acids. Germline V gene sequence: CDR1 WSHSY, CDR2 SAAADI.

This clone showed up just a few times. The chain carries TRBV7-9 and TRBJ1-2, with TRBD1 matching over 9 bases. V gave up 5 bases and J gave up 5 bases; unmatched junction bases: 6. Per germline, CDR1 SEHNR and CDR2 FQNEAQ (reference sequence). The CDR3 runs to 14 residues. CDR3 DNA sequence: TGTGCCAGCAGCCCCACAGGGGGCGCTTATGGCTACACCTTC. Residues: CASSPTGGAYGYTF.

The chain employs TRBV6-5 and TRBJ1-6; 7 bases align to TRBD1. The CDR3 is 13 amino acids. Germline V lookup: CDR1 MNHEY, CDR2 SVGAGI. V gave up 8 bases and J gave up 6 bases; unmatched junction bases: 4. CDR3 amino acids: CASLGTANSPLHF. CDR3 nucleotide sequence: TGTGCCAGCCTCGGGACAGCTAATTCACCCCTCCACTTT.

About this clone: At one of its ends the junction is not consistent with the germline gene, which may arise from a read error. Other DNA variants within this sample encode the same CDR3. The chain carries TRBV7-9 and TRBJ2-2; TRBD2 matches 10 bases. The CDR3 length is 15 residues. CDR1 is SEHNR and CDR2 is FQNEAQ in the germline V gene (reference sequence). The CDR3 loop is CASSPTSGVAGELFF. CDR3 DNA sequence: TGCGCCAGCAGCCCTACTAGCGGGGTCGCCGGGGAGCTGTTTTTT.